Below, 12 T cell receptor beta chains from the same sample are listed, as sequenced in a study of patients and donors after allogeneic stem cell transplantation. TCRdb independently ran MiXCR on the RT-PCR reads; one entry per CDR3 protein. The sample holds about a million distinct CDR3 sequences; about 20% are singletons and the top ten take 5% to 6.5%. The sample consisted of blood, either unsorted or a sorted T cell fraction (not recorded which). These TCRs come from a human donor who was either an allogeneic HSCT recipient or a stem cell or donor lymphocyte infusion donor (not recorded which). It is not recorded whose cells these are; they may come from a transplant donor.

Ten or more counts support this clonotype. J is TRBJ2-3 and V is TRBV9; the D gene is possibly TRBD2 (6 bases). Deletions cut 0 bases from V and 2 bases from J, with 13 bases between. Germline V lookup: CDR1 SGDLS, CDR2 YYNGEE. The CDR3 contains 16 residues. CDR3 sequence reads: CASSVGVAETTDTQYF. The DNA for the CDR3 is TGTGCCAGCAGCGTAGGGGTAGCGGAGACCACAGATACGCAGTATTTT. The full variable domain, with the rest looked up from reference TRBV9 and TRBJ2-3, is DSGVTQTPKHLITATGQRVTLRCSPRSGDLSVYWYQQSLDQGLQFLIQYYNGEERAKGNILERFSAQQFPDLHSELNLSSLELGDSALYFCASSVGVAETTDTQYFGPGTRLTVL.

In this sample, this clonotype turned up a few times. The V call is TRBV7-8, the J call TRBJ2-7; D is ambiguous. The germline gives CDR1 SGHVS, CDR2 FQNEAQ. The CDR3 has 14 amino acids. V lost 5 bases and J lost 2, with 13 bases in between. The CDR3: CASSHSSYAYEQYF. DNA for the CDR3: TGTGCCAGCAGCCACTCATCGTACGCCTACGAGCAGTACTTC.

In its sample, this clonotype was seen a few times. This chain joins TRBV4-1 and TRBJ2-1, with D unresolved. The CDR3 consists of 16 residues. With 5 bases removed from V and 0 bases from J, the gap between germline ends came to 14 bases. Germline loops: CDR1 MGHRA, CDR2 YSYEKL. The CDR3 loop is CASSILLVGSYNEQFF. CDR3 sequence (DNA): TGCGCCAGCAGCATTCTCCTAGTGGGCTCCTACAATGAGCAGTTCTTC.

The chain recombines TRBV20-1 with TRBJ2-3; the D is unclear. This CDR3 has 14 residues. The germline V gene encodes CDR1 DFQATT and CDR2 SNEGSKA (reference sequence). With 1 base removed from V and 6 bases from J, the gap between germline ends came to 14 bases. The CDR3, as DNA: TGCAGTGCTAGAGCCTTCGTCGGAGCGGATACGCAGTATTTT. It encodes CSARAFVGADTQYF.

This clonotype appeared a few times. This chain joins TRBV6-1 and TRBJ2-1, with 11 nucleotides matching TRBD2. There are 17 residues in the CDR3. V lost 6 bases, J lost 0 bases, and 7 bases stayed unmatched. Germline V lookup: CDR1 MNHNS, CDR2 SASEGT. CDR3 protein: CASRRPGLADSYNEQFF. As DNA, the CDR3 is TGTGCCAGCAGGAGACCGGGACTAGCGGACTCCTACAATGAGCAGTTCTTC.

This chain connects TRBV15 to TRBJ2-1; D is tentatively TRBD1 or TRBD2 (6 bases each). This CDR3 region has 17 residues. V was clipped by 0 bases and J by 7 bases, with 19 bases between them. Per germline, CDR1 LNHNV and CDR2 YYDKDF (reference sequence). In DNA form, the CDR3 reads TGTGCCACCAGCAGAGATAAGGAGGGGGAGTCTGGGAATGAGCAGTTCTTC. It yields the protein CATSRDKEGESGNEQFF.

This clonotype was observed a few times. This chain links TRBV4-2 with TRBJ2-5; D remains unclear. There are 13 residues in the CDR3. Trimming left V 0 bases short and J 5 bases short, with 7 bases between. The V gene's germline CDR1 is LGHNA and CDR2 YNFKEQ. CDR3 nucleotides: TGTGCCAGCAGCCAAGATCTGTGGGAGACCCAGTACTTC. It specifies CASSQDLWETQYF.

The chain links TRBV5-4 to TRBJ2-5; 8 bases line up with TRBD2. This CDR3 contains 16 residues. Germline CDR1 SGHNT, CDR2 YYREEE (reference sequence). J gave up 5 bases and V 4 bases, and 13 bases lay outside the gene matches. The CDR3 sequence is CASSNNRGGSQETQYF. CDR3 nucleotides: TGTGCCAGCAGCAATAATCGGGGGGGCAGTCAGGAGACCCAGTACTTC.

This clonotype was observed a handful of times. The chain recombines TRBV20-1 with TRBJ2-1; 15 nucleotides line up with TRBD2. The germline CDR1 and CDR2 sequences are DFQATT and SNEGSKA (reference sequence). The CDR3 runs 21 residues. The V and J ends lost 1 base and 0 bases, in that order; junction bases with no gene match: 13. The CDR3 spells CSARVPFGLAGGPSSYNEQFF. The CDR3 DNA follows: TGCAGTGCTAGAGTACCATTCGGACTAGCGGGAGGGCCGAGCTCCTACAATGAGCAGTTCTTC.

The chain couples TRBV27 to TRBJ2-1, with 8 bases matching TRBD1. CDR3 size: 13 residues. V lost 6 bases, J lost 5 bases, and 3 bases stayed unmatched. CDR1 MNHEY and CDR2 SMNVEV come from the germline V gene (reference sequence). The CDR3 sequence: CASSRTGHNEQFF. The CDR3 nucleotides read TGTGCCAGCAGCCGGACAGGGCACAATGAGCAGTTCTTC.

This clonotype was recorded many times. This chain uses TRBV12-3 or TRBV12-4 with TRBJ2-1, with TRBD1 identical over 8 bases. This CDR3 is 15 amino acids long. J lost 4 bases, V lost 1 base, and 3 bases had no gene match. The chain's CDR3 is CASSLGTGRYNEQFF. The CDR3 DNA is TGTGCCAGCAGTTTAGGGACAGGGAGATACAATGAGCAGTTCTTC.

The CDR3 DNA is TGTGCCAGCAGCCAAGATCGGGGGCGTCCTAGCACAGATACGCAGTATTTT. It is translated as CASSQDRGRPSTDTQYF. This chain uses TRBV3-1 with TRBJ2-3; either TRBD1 or TRBD2 may fit D (6 bases each). Between the trimmed V and J ends, which lost 0 bases and 0 bases, there was a span of 13 bases. This CDR3 is built from 17 residues. The germline gives CDR1 LGHDT, CDR2 YNNKEL (reference sequence).